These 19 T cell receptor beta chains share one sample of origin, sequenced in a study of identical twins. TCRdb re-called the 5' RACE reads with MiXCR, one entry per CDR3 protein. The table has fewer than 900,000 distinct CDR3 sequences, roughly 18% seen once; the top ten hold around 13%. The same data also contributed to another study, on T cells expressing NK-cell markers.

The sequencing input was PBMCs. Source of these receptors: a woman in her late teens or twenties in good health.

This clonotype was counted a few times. The CDR3 DNA follows: TGCAGCGTTGAAACAGGGGGCTTCGGCTACACCTTC. Its protein is CSVETGGFGYTF. The chain couples TRBV29-1 to TRBJ1-2; TRBD1 agrees at 9 bases. The length of the CDR3 is 12 residues. Germline CDR1 and CDR2: SQVTM and ANQGSEA. After removal of 2 bases from V and 8 bases from J, the junction contained 3 bases not matched to a gene.

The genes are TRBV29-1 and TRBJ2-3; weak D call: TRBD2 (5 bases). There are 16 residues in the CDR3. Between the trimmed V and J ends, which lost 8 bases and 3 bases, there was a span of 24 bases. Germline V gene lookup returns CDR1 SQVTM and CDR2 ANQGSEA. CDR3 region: CSFSGGQHLSTDTQYF. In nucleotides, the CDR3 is TGCAGCTTCTCGGGCGGGCAGCATTTAAGTACAGATACGCAGTATTTT.

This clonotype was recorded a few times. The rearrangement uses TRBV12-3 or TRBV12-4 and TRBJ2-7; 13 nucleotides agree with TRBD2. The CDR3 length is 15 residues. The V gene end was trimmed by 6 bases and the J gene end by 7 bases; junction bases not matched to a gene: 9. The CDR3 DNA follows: TGTGCCAGCAGGCCTACTAGCGGGAGGGCCGGGGAGCAGTACTTC. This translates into CASRPTSGRAGEQYF.

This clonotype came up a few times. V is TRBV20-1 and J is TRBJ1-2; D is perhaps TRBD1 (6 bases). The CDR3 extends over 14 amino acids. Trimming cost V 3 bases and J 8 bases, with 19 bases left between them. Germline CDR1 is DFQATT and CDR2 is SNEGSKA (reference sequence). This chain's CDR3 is CSASQLDRPQGYTF. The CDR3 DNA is TGCAGTGCTAGCCAACTAGACAGGCCCCAAGGCTACACCTTC.

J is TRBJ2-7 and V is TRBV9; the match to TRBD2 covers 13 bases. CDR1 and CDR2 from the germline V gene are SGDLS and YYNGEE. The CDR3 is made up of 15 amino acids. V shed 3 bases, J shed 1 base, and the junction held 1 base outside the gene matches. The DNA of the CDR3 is TGTGCCAGCAGCGAGGGACTAGCGGGATCCTACGAGCAGTACTTC. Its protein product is CASSEGLAGSYEQYF.

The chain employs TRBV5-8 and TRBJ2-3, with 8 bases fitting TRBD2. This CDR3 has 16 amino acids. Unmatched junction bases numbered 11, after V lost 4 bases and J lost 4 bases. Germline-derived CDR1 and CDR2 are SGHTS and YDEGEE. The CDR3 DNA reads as TGTGCCAGCAGCCCGGCGGGGGGCTTCCCGGCAGATACGCAGTATTTT. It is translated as CASSPAGGFPADTQYF.

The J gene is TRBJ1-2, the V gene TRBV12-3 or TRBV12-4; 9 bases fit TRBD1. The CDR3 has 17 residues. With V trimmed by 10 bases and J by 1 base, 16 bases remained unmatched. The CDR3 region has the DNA TGTGCCACCGTCGGCTGGGGACAGGGCCCCGGTAACTATGGCTACACCTTC. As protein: CATVGWGQGPGNYGYTF.

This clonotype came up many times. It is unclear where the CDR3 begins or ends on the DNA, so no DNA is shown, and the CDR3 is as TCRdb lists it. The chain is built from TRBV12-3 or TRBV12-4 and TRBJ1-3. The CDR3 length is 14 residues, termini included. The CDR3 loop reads CASSFLAGWLSIYF.

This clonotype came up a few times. The CDR3 coding sequence is TGTGCCAGCAGCCGCGGACAGGGTGGGACTGAAGCTTTCTTT. It is translated as CASSRGQGGTEAFF. This chain joins TRBV12-3 or TRBV12-4 and TRBJ1-1; 8 positions agree with TRBD1. The CDR3 consists of 14 residues. The J segment lost 5 bases and the V segment lost 6 bases, leaving 8 bases of the junction unmatched.

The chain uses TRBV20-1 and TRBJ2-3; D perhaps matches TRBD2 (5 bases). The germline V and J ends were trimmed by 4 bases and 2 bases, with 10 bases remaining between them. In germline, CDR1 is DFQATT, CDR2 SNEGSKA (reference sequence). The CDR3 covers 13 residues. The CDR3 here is CSAIEGFTDTQYF. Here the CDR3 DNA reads TGCAGTGCTATCGAGGGATTCACAGATACGCAGTATTTT.

This chain's CDR3 is CSAGSGSRADTQYF. The CDR3 DNA reads TGCAGCGCCGGTAGCGGGAGTCGCGCAGATACGCAGTATTTT. V and J are TRBV29-1 and TRBJ2-3, with 9 nucleotides matching TRBD2. The CDR3 extends over 14 amino acids. Germline lookup yields CDR1 SQVTM and CDR2 ANQGSEA. V lost 7 bases to trimming and J lost 4 bases; unmatched junction nucleotides: 9.

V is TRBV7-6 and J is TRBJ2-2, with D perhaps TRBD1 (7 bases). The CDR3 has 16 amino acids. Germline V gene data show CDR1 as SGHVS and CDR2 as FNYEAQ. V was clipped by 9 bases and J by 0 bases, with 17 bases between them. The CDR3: CASTEGANPNTGELFF. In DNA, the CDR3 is TGTGCCAGTACGGAGGGGGCCAACCCGAACACCGGGGAGCTGTTTTTT. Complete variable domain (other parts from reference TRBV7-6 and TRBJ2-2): GAGVSQSPRYKVTKRGQDVALRCDPISGHVSLYWYRQALGQGPEFLTYFNYEAQQDKSGLPNDRFSAERPEGSISTLTIQRTEQRDSAMYRCASTEGANPNTGELFFGEGSRLTVL.

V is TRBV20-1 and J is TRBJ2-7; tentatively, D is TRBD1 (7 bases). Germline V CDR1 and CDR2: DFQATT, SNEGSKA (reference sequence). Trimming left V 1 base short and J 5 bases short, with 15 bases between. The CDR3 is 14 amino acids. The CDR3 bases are TGCAGTGCTAGAGTCAGGGGGGTCGGGGACGAGCAGTACTTC. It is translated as CSARVRGVGDEQYF.

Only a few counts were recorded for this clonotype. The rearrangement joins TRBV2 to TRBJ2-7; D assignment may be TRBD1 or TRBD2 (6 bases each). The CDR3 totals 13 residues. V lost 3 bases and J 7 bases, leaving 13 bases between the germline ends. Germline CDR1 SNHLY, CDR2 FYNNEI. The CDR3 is CASSEGLTGEQYF. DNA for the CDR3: TGTGCCAGCAGTGAGGGACTCACAGGGGAGCAGTACTTC.

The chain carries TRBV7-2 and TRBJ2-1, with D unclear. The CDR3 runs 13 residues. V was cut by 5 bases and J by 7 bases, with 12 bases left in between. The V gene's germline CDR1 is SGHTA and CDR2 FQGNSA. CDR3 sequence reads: CASSPQALNEQFF. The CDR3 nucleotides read TGTGCCAGCAGCCCCCAAGCCTTGAATGAGCAGTTCTTC.

The CDR3 DNA reads as TGTGCCAGCAGCCATATCGCTAGCGGGGGGTCGAGCTCCTACAATGAGCAGTTCTTC. This translates into CASSHIASGGSSSYNEQFF. This chain links TRBV3-1 with TRBJ2-1, with 11 bases fitting TRBD2. The CDR3 has 19 amino acids. The trim removed 3 bases at V and 0 bases at J, leaving 10 bases unmatched. Germline-derived CDR1 and CDR2 are LGHDT and YNNKEL (reference sequence).

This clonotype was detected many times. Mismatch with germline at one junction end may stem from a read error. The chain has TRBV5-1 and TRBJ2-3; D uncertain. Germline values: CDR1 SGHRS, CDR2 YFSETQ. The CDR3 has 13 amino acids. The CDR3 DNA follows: TGTGCCAGCAGTTTTACCGGCACAGATACGCAGTATTTT. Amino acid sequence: CASSFTGTDTQYF.

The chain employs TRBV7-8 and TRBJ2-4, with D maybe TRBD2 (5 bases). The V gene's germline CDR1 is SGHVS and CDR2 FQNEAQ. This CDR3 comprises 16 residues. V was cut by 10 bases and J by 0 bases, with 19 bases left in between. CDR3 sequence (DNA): TGTGCCACCGCGGCTAGCTTCAACCTAGCCAAAAACATTCAGTACTTC. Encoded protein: CATAASFNLAKNIQYF. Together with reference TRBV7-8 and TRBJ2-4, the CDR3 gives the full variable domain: GAGVSQSPRYKVAKRGQDVALRCDPISGHVSLFWYQQALGQGPEFLTYFQNEAQLDKSGLPSDRFFAERPEGSVSTLKIQRTQQEDSAVYLCATAASFNLAKNIQYFGAGTRLSVL.

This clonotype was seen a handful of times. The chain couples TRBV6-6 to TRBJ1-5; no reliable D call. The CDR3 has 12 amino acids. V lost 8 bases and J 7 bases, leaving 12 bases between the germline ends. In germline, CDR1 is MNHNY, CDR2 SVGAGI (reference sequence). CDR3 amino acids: CASSLVRQPQHF. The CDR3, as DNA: TGTGCCAGCTCCTTGGTTAGGCAGCCCCAGCATTTT.